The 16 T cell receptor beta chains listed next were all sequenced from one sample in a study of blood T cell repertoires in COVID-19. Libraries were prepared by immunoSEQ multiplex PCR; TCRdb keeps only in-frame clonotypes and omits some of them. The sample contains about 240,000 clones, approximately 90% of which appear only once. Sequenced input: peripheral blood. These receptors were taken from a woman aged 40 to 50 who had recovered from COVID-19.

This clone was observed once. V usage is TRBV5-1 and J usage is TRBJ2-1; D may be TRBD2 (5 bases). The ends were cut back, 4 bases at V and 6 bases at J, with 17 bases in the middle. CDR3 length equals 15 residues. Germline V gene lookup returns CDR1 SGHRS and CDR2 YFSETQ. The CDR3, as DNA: TGCGCCAGCAGCCCAAAAAGTGAACTAGGCAATGAGCAGTTCTTC. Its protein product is CASSPKSELGNEQFF.

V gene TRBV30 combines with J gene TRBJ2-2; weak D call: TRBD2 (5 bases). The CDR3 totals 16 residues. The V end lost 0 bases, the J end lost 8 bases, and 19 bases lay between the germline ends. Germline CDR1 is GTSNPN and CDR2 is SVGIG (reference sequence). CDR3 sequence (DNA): TGTGCCTGGAGTGTGGTCTCCGGAAAACTAGGGGGGGAGCTGTTTTTT. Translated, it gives CAWSVVSGKLGGELFF.

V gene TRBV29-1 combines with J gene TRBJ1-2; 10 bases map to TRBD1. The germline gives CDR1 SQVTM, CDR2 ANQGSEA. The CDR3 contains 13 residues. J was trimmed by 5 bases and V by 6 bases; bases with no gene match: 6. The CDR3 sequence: CSVKTGGEYGYTF. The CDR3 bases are TGCAGCGTCAAGACAGGGGGCGAGTATGGCTACACCTTC. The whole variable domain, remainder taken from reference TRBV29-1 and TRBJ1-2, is SAVISQKPSRDICQRGTSLTIQCQVDSQVTMMFWYRQQPGQSLTLIATANQGSEATYESGFVIDKFPISRPNLTFSTLTVSNMSPEDSSIYLCSVKTGGEYGYTFGSGTRLTVV.

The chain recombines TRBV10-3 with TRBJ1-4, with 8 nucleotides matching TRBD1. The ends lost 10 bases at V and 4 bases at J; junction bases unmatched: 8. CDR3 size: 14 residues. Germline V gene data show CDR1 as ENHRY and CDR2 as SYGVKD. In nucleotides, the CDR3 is TGTGCCACCGCCCCGGGACAGGTTAATGAAAAACTGTTTTTT. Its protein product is CATAPGQVNEKLFF.

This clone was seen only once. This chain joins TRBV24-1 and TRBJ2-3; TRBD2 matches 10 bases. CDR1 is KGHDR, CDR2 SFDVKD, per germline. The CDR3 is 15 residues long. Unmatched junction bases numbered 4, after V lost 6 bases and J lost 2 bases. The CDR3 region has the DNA TGTGCCACCAGTAGCGGGAGGGGACTCACAGATACGCAGTATTTT. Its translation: CATSSGRGLTDTQYF.

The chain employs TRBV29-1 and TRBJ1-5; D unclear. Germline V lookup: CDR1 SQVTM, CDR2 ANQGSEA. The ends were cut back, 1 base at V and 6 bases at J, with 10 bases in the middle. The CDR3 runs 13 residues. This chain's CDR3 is CSVEGEGSQPQHF. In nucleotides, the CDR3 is TGCAGCGTTGAAGGGGAGGGTAGTCAGCCCCAGCATTTT. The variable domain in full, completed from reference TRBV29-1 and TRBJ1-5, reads SAVISQKPSRDICQRGTSLTIQCQVDSQVTMMFWYRQQPGQSLTLIATANQGSEATYESGFVIDKFPISRPNLTFSTLTVSNMSPEDSSIYLCSVEGEGSQPQHFGDGTRLSIL.

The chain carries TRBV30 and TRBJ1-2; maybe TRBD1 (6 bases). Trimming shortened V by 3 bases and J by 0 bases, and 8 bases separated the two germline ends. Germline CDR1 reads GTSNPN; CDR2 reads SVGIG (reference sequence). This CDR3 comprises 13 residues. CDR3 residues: CAWSGQTNYGYTF. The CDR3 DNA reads TGTGCCTGGAGCGGACAGACTAACTATGGCTACACCTTC. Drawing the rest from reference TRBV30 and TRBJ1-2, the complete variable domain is SQTIHQWPATLVQPVGSPLSLECTVEGTSNPNLYWYRQAAGRGLQLLFYSVGIGQISSEVPQNLSASRPQDRQFILSSKKLLLSDSGFYLCAWSGQTNYGYTFGSGTRLTVV.

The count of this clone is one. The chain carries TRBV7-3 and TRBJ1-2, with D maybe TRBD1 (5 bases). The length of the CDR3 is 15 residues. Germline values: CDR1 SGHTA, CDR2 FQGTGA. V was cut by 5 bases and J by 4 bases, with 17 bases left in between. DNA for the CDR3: TGTGCCAGCAGCCCCATGGGGGGGGGTACCTATGGCTACACCTTC. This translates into CASSPMGGGTYGYTF.

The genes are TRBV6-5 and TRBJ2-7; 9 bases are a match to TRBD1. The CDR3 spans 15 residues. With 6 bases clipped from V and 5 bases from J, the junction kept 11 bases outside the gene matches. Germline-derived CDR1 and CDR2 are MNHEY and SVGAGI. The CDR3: CASRDPGQGLDEQYV. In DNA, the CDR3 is TGTGCCAGCAGAGACCCGGGACAGGGTTTGGACGAGCAGTACGTC.

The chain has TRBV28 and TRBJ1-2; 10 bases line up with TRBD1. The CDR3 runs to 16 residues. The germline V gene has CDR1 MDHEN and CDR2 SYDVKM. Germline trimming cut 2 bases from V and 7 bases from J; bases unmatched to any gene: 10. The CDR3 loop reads CASSLAPGGDRGGYTF. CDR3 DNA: TGTGCCAGCAGTTTAGCTCCGGGGGGGGACAGGGGTGGCTACACCTTC.

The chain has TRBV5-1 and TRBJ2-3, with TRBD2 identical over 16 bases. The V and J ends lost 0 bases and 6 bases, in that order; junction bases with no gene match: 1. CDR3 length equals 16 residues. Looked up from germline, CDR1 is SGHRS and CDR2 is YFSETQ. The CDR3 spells CASSLAGLAGGDTQYF. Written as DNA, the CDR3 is TGCGCCAGCAGCTTGGCGGGACTAGCGGGAGGGGATACGCAGTATTTT.

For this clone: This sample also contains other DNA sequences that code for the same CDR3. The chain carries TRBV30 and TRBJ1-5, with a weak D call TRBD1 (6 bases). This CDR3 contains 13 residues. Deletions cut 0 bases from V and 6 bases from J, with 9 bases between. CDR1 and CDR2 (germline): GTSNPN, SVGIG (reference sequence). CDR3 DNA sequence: TGTGCCTGGAGTGTACAGGGAAGTCAGCCCCAGCATTTT. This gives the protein CAWSVQGSQPQHF.

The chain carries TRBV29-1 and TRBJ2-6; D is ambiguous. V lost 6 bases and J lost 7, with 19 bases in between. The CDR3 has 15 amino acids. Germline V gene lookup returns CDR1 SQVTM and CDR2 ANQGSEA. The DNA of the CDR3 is TGCAGCGTCGGCGCCCTGACTGGTGGAGCCAACGTCCTGACTTTC. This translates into CSVGALTGGANVLTF.

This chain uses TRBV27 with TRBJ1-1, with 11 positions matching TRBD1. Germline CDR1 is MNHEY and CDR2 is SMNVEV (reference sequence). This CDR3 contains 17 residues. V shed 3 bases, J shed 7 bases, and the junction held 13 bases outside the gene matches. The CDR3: CASSFTPAGQGGGEAFF. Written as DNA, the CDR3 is TGTGCCAGCAGTTTCACCCCCGCGGGACAGGGGGGTGGTGAAGCTTTCTTT.

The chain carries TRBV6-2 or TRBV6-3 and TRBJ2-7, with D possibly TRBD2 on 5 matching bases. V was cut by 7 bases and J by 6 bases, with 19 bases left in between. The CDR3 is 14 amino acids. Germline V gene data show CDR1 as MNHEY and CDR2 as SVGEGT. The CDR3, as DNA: TGTGCCAGCACCCCACTGGGGAGAAGGCTCGAGCAGTACTTC. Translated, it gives CASTPLGRRLEQYF.

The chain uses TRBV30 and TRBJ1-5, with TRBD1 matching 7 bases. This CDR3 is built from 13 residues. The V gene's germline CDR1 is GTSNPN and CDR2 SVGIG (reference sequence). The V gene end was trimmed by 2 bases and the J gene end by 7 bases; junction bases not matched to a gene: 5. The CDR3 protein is CAWSPLDRQPQHF. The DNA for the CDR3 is TGTGCCTGGAGTCCCCTGGACAGGCAGCCCCAGCATTTT. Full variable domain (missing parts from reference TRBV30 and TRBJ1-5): SQTIHQWPATLVQPVGSPLSLECTVEGTSNPNLYWYRQAAGRGLQLLFYSVGIGQISSEVPQNLSASRPQDRQFILSSKKLLLSDSGFYLCAWSPLDRQPQHFGDGTRLSIL.